This TCR beta chain was observed in a study of CD8+ T cells in alopecia areata. Germline lookup yields CDR1 LGHNA and CDR2 YNFKEQ. The CDR3 extends over 16 amino acids. The V end was cut by 4 bases, the J end by 3 bases, with 18 bases between. The treatment: oral pan-JAK inhibitor, 5-10 mg twice daily. RNA, once extracted, was reverse transcribed into cDNA for use as the sequencing template. Here immunoSEQ multiplex PCR was the method, and the copy in TCRdb shows in-frame clones only, minus some. The sample contains 110,000 to 150,000 clones, about 88% of which appear only once. The input for sequencing was CD8+ T cells sorted from blood, taken at week 4, from a patient treated with tofacitinib. The rearrangement uses TRBV4-2 and TRBJ1-1; D is uncertain. The sequence was collected from a human donor with alopecia areata. The CDR3 here is CASSLNRNLPDTEAFF. The CDR3 nucleotides read TGTGCCAGCAGCCTAAATCGGAATTTACCGGACACTGAAGCTTTCTTT.